Shown below are 27 T cell receptor beta chains from a single sample sequenced in a study of T cells in Graves' hyperthyroidism and ophthalmopathy. Amplification yielded TCR beta CDR3 regions, with RNA transcripts as the source. Carried out on the TCR CDR3, a first-round RT-PCR used the HTBI primer set. MiXCR, applied by TCRdb to the multiplex PCR reads, yields one record per CDR3 protein. The table records about 300,000 distinct CDR3 sequences, about an eighth of them present only once. Sequencing used blood. These TCRs come from a woman in her thirties or forties with Graves' hyperthyroidism.

This clonotype has a count of ten or more. The V call is TRBV2, the J call TRBJ1-1, with D possibly TRBD1 on 6 matching bases. Between the trimmed V and J ends, which lost 4 bases and 1 base, there was a span of 13 bases. This CDR3 spans 15 amino acids. The germline V gene has CDR1 SNHLY and CDR2 FYNNEI. CDR3 sequence: CASSVIGGANTEAFF. The DNA for the CDR3 is TGTGCCAGCAGTGTAATAGGGGGGGCGAACACTGAAGCTTTCTTT.

This clonotype was picked up many times. The V gene is TRBV7-3, the J gene TRBJ2-7; 7 bases line up with TRBD2. V lost 3 bases to trimming and J lost 3 bases; unmatched junction nucleotides: 2. Per the germline V gene, CDR1 is SGHTA and CDR2 is FQGTGA. The CDR3 is made up of 13 amino acids. The CDR3 DNA follows: TGTGCCAGCAGCTTGGGGGGGAACTACGAGCAGTACTTC. Its translation is CASSLGGNYEQYF.

This clonotype was seen repeatedly, ten times or more. The chain joins TRBV6-2 or TRBV6-3 to TRBJ1-1; 8 bases are shared with TRBD1. The CDR3 covers 15 residues. Germline V lookup: CDR1 MNHEY, CDR2 SVGEGT. With 6 bases clipped from V and 0 bases from J, the junction kept 6 bases outside the gene matches. CDR3 protein: CASRGGTGLNTEAFF. In nucleotides, the CDR3 is TGTGCCAGCAGGGGTGGGACAGGATTGAACACTGAAGCTTTCTTT.

This clonotype was detected many times. CDR3 DNA sequence: TGTGCCAGCAGTTCTACTAGCGGGTTCTACGAGCAGTACTTC. As protein: CASSSTSGFYEQYF. This rearrangement joins TRBV6-1 to TRBJ2-7; 9 positions match TRBD2. CDR1 MNHNS and CDR2 SASEGT come from the germline V gene. The CDR3 runs to 14 residues. The V gene end was trimmed by 5 bases and the J gene end by 3 bases; junction bases not matched to a gene: 5.

This clonotype was counted at least ten times. The chain has TRBV27 and TRBJ1-6; 11 nucleotides line up with TRBD1. This CDR3 is 20 amino acids long. Germline-derived CDR1 and CDR2 are MNHEY and SMNVEV (reference sequence). V shed 6 bases, J shed 6 bases, and the junction held 19 bases outside the gene matches. The CDR3 loop reads CASSSRPGTGGIRSNSPLHF. The CDR3 bases are TGTGCCAGCAGCTCTAGACCCGGGACAGGGGGTATTAGGAGTAATTCACCCCTCCACTTT.

In its sample, this clonotype was seen a few times. V usage is TRBV6-1 and J usage is TRBJ1-1; TRBD1 matches at 7 bases. The CDR3 spans 14 residues. V lost 7 bases, J lost 4 bases, and 9 bases stayed unmatched. Germline V gene lookup returns CDR1 MNHNS and CDR2 SASEGT. Written as DNA, the CDR3 is TGTGCCAGCATTATCAGGGGGTCGGGCACTGAAGCTTTCTTT. Protein: CASIIRGSGTEAFF.

This clonotype was picked up a small number of times. Germline and junction disagree at one end, which may indicate a read error. This chain links TRBV15 with TRBJ1-5; D gene uncertain. The germline V gene encodes CDR1 LNHNV and CDR2 YYDKDF (reference sequence). The length of the CDR3 is 14 residues. CDR3 protein: CTTSRDKGNQPQHF. The CDR3 nucleotides are TGTACCACCAGCAGAGATAAGGGAAATCAGCCCCAGCATTTT.

Ten or more counts support this clonotype. The chain recombines TRBV28 with TRBJ2-7; TRBD2 is a possible D gene (5 bases). This CDR3 spans 15 amino acids. V was clipped by 2 bases and J by 7 bases, with 18 bases between them. Germline V gene sequence: CDR1 MDHEN, CDR2 SYDVKM. CDR3: CASSLIRASPDEQYF. For the CDR3, the DNA is TGTGCCAGCAGTTTAATAAGAGCTAGCCCGGATGAGCAGTACTTC.

This clonotype appeared many times. J is TRBJ1-4 and V is TRBV5-6, with D perhaps TRBD1 (5 bases). Looked up from germline, CDR1 is SGHDT and CDR2 is YYEEEE. The V end was cut by 5 bases, the J end by 2 bases, with 16 bases between. The CDR3 loop spans 16 amino acids. CDR3 amino acids: CASSTGPGGTNEKLFF. The CDR3 DNA reads TGTGCCAGCAGTACAGGACCAGGCGGGACTAATGAAAAACTGTTTTTT.

By share, this clonotype ranks as medium-sized. CDR3: CASSPGETQYF. CDR3 sequence (DNA): TGTGCCAGCAGCCCGGGGGAGACCCAGTACTTC. This chain uses TRBV2 with TRBJ2-5, with D maybe TRBD2 (5 bases). The germline V gene has CDR1 SNHLY and CDR2 FYNNEI. Trimming cost V 6 bases and J 5 bases, with 7 bases left between them. CDR3 length: 11 residues. The full variable domain, in which reference TRBV2 and TRBJ2-5 provide the parts outside the CDR3, is EPEVTQTPSHQVTQMGQEVILRCVPISNHLYFYWYRQILGQKVEFLVSFYNNEISEKSEIFDDQFSVERPDGSNFTLKIRSTKLEDSAMYFCASSPGETQYFGPGTRLLVL.

This clonotype has ten or more counts. The V and J genes are TRBV6-1 and TRBJ1-1, with D uncertain. V gave up 7 bases and J gave up 5 bases, with 11 bases separating them. Germline V gene sequence: CDR1 MNHNS, CDR2 SASEGT. CDR3 length: 12 amino acids. The CDR3 reads CASMRGVTEAFF. Written as DNA, the CDR3 is TGTGCCAGCATGCGAGGAGTGACTGAAGCTTTCTTT.

This clonotype came up many times. The chain has TRBV7-2 and TRBJ2-3; 12 bases agree with TRBD1. The germline V gene has CDR1 SGHTA and CDR2 FQGNSA. V shed 7 bases, J shed 5 bases, and the junction held 13 bases outside the gene matches. The length of the CDR3 is 17 residues. CDR3 in DNA: TGTGCCAGCACGGGACAGGGGGCGACCACCGACGGAGATACGCAGTATTTT. Its protein is CASTGQGATTDGDTQYF.

A remark on this clonotype: This may arise from a read error, as a much more abundant clone is one base away. The gene calls are TRBV6-2 or TRBV6-3 and TRBJ2-1; 9 nucleotides align to TRBD2. The CDR3 extends over 15 amino acids. CDR1 MNHEY and CDR2 SVGEGT come from the germline V gene. With 5 bases clipped from V and 10 bases from J, the junction kept 12 bases outside the gene matches. CDR3 in DNA: TGTGCCAGCAGTGCCCTAGCGGGAAAAGGCGGGGAGCAGTTCTTC. The encoded protein is CASSALAGKGGEQFF.

This clonotype showed up many times. The chain uses TRBV27 and TRBJ2-7, with D possibly being TRBD1 (7 bases). Germline loops: CDR1 MNHEY, CDR2 SMNVEV (reference sequence). V lost 5 bases, J lost 2 bases, and 16 bases lay in between. This CDR3 has 15 residues. CDR3: CASSLSRGAAYEQYF. Here the CDR3 DNA reads TGTGCCAGCAGTCTCAGCAGGGGGGCAGCCTACGAGCAGTACTTC.

Details on this clonotype: Relative to the germline gene, one junction end is altered; a read error may explain this. This chain joins TRBV13 and TRBJ2-7, with a possible D match to TRBD1 (6 bases). This CDR3 region has 13 residues. Germline assignment: CDR1 PRHDT and CDR2 FYEKMQ (reference sequence). The CDR3 reads CASSLNRAYEQDF. The CDR3 DNA reads as TGTGCCAGCAGCTTAAACAGGGCCTACGAGCAGGACTTC.

This clonotype was recorded many times. The chain carries TRBV6-2 or TRBV6-3 and TRBJ2-1; weak D call: TRBD1 (5 bases). This CDR3 region has 15 residues. CDR1 MNHEY and CDR2 SVGEGT come from the germline V gene. Trimming shortened V by 6 bases and J by 2 bases, and 14 bases separated the two germline ends. The CDR3 protein is CASRQDSRAYNEQFF. Written as DNA, the CDR3 is TGTGCCAGCAGACAAGACAGCCGCGCCTACAATGAGCAGTTCTTC.

This clonotype was recorded at least ten times. The gene calls are TRBV2 and TRBJ1-4, with no clear D. The CDR3 has 14 amino acids. Trimming took off 6 bases at V and 4 bases at J, with 12 bases between the two ends. Germline V gene data show CDR1 as SNHLY and CDR2 as FYNNEI. The CDR3 bases are TGTGCCAGCAGGCTAAGTGGGAGTAATGAAAAACTGTTTTTT. Its translation: CASRLSGSNEKLFF.

This clonotype was seen many times. The chain combines TRBV20-1 with TRBJ2-7, with a weak D call TRBD2 (6 bases). The CDR3 loop spans 14 amino acids. V gave up 8 bases and J gave up 2 bases, with 19 bases separating them. Germline V CDR1 and CDR2: DFQATT, SNEGSKA (reference sequence). CDR3 sequence reads: CSSLSLATAYEQYF. Written as DNA, the CDR3 is TGCAGTTCCCTTAGCCTAGCGACCGCCTACGAGCAGTACTTC.

This clonotype was counted many times. This chain joins TRBV20-1 and TRBJ2-3; 10 bases fit TRBD2. The CDR3 is 14 residues long. The J segment lost 7 bases and the V segment lost 0 bases, leaving 4 bases of the junction unmatched. Germline CDR1 DFQATT, CDR2 SNEGSKA (reference sequence). In DNA, the CDR3 is TGCAGTGCTAGAGATTTAGCGGGAGGCAATACGCAGTATTTT. Translation gives CSARDLAGGNTQYF.

In its sample, this clonotype was seen many times. The chain's CDR3 is CASSPTRGLSEAFF. CDR3 bases: TGTGCCAGCTCACCAACCAGGGGGTTAAGCGAAGCTTTCTTT. The chain recombines TRBV18 with TRBJ1-1, with 7 nucleotides matching TRBD1. Germline V gene sequence: CDR1 KGHSH, CDR2 LQKENI. This CDR3 region has 14 residues. The trim removed 2 bases at V and 8 bases at J, leaving 8 bases unmatched. Full variable domain (outside the CDR3, taken from reference TRBV18 and TRBJ1-1): NAGVMQNPRHLVRRRGQEARLRCSPMKGHSHVYWYRQLPEEGLKFMVYLQKENIIDESGMPKERFSAEFPKEGPSILRIQQVVRGDSAAYFCASSPTRGLSEAFFGQGTRLTVV.

There are many counts of this clonotype. The rearrangement joins TRBV5-1 to TRBJ2-1, with D tentatively TRBD1 (5 bases). The V end was cut by 7 bases, the J end by 5 bases, with 19 bases between. Germline values: CDR1 SGHRS, CDR2 YFSETQ. The CDR3 consists of 15 residues. In DNA, the CDR3 is TGCGCCAGCGCTCAGTGGACAAGGAAAGACAATGAGCAGTTCTTC. Protein product: CASAQWTRKDNEQFF.

This clonotype was seen repeatedly, ten times or more. DNA of the CDR3: TGTGCCAGCACCCGGGAAGGGACAGGGGCGACCTATGGCTACACCTTC. Its protein is CASTREGTGATYGYTF. The chain uses TRBV6-5 and TRBJ1-2; TRBD1 agrees at 10 bases. Germline V gives CDR1 MNHEY, CDR2 SVGAGI. The V segment lost 7 bases and the J segment 4 bases; nucleotides outside the gene matches: 12. The CDR3 runs 16 residues.

This clonotype was seen ten or more times. Written as DNA, the CDR3 is TGTGCCAGCGGTAGCAGGGACTCCCAAGAGACCCAGTACTTC. It translates to CASGSRDSQETQYF. The chain recombines TRBV12-3 or TRBV12-4 with TRBJ2-5, with D tentatively TRBD2 (6 bases). CDR3 length: 14 residues. The germline V and J ends were trimmed by 8 bases and 1 base, with 14 bases remaining between them.

This clonotype showed up many times. The V and J genes are TRBV2 and TRBJ1-3; D is unclear. Germline V gene lookup returns CDR1 SNHLY and CDR2 FYNNEI. The CDR3 is 17 residues long. Trimming left V 3 bases short and J 0 bases short, with 15 bases between. The CDR3 spells CASSDGSGSPSGNTIYF. The CDR3 DNA follows: TGTGCCAGCAGTGATGGGTCAGGATCCCCCTCTGGAAACACCATATATTTT. Complete variable domain (other parts from reference TRBV2 and TRBJ1-3): EPEVTQTPSHQVTQMGQEVILRCVPISNHLYFYWYRQILGQKVEFLVSFYNNEISEKSEIFDDQFSVERPDGSNFTLKIRSTKLEDSAMYFCASSDGSGSPSGNTIYFGEGSWLTVV.

This clonotype was seen many times. The chain combines TRBV5-6 with TRBJ1-1; D ambiguous. This CDR3 region has 14 residues. The germline V gene has CDR1 SGHDT and CDR2 YYEEEE. V was pared by 0 bases and J by 1 base, with 7 bases between. CDR3 protein: CASSLERRNTEAFF. In DNA form, the CDR3 reads TGTGCCAGCAGCTTGGAAAGGAGGAACACTGAAGCTTTCTTT.

Only one count was recorded for this clonotype. The V and J genes are TRBV5-1 and TRBJ2-5; 14 bases agree with TRBD2. Per the germline V gene, CDR1 is SGHRS and CDR2 is YFSETQ. With 4 bases clipped from V and 4 bases from J, the junction kept 6 bases outside the gene matches. The CDR3 runs 16 residues. DNA of the CDR3: TGCGCCAGCAGCCCGGGGACTAGCGGGAGAGCAGAGACCCAGTACTTC. Its translation is CASSPGTSGRAETQYF.

This clonotype occurred many times. The genes are TRBV28 and TRBJ1-2, with D perhaps TRBD1 (6 bases). Trimming pared 3 bases from V and 7 bases from J, leaving 18 bases between. The CDR3 consists of 15 residues. Per the germline V gene, CDR1 is MDHEN and CDR2 is SYDVKM. CDR3 protein: CASSLYGTSPIGYTF. For the CDR3, the DNA is TGTGCCAGCAGTTTGTATGGGACATCCCCCATTGGCTACACCTTC.